The entry that follows covers one T cell receptor (beta chain) sequence. Germline CDR1 SGHAT, CDR2 FQNNGV. J gave up 5 bases and V 3 bases, and 3 bases lay outside the gene matches. The CDR3 spans 15 residues. The sample is drawn from a study of PD-1 blockade in classical Hodgkin lymphoma. Clones were read by immunoSEQ multiplex PCR, and TCRdb kept only the in-frame ones, dropping some. The sample gives tens of thousands of clones, 76% of which show up once; 15% to 20% is in the top ten. Brentuximab vedotin exposure varied among the patients, all of whom had relapsed after autologous stem cell transplantation.

V and J are TRBV11-2 and TRBJ2-3; 12 nucleotides align to TRBD2. The source material was peripheral blood mononuclear cells (PBMCs), sampled before the second cycle of nivolumab. The sequence came from a human donor with classical Hodgkin lymphoma. The CDR3 sequence is CASSLLAGGRDTQYF. Here the CDR3 DNA reads TGTGCCAGCAGCTTGCTAGCGGGGGGGCGAGATACGCAGTATTTT.